In its sample, the clone carrying this T cell receptor (beta chain) was seen many times. CDR3 length equals 14 residues. In germline, CDR1 is MNHNY, CDR2 SVGAGI (reference sequence). Trimming removed 7 bases from V and 1 base from J; junction bases left unmatched: 3. Specified time point: patch test 3, about 24 weeks after DPC sensitization. Treatment reported: therapeutic diphenylcyclopropenone sensitization with weekly scalp DPC. One entry per CDR3 protein, called by TCRdb with MiXCR from the RACE reads. The sample lists 25,000 to 35,000 distinct CDR3 sequences; about 5% were seen once. This record comes from a study of human T cells and chemical hapten exposure. Study information: Weekly scalp doses of diphenylcyclopropenone were given to patients during the approximately 23-week study.

The TCR was taken from a man younger than 40 with alopecia areata. Some clones in this sample may be carry-over from other donors' samples. Sequences were derived from whole blood, sampled in connection with sensitization to the hapten diphenylcyclopropenone (DPC). V usage is TRBV6-6 and J usage is TRBJ2-2, with 7 positions matching TRBD2. In DNA form, the CDR3 reads TGTGCCAGCAACCCGGGGGGGAACACCGGGGAGCTGTTTTTT. Translating gives CASNPGGNTGELFF.